Reported below is one T cell receptor (beta chain). The junction shows a germline mismatch at one end, possibly a read error. The data were taken from a study of blood T cells in healthy people across ages. CDR1 DFQATT and CDR2 SNEGSKA come from the germline V gene (reference sequence). The CDR3 covers 14 residues. Healthy Caucasian individuals from Russia aged about 6 to 100 were enrolled as donors. It was with a sample-barcoded 5' primer and a J-beta primer mix that a second PCR of roughly 7 to 12 cycles was run. TCRdb re-called the 5' RACE reads with MiXCR, one entry per CDR3 protein. The data show over a million distinct CDR3 sequences, almost 25% seen once. These data also featured in a second study, about T cells of mothers and their children.

The sequence was collected from a girl aged 2-10 years in good health. V gene TRBV20-1 combines with J gene TRBJ2-2; no definite D call. Sequences were obtained from blood. The CDR3, as DNA: TGCGGTGCTAGAGGCGGTACGAACACCGGGGAGCTGTTTTTT. It translates to CGARGGTNTGELFF.